This T cell receptor (beta chain) was identified during a study of identical twins (dated by TCRdb to the mid-2010s). Regarding the research as a whole: To test whether fetal clonotypes persist, the study used deep sequencing on TCR alpha and beta repertoires from monozygotic twins, unrelated adults of various ages, and cord blood. To rule out contamination, replicate twin experiments were performed at different times with different library preparation protocols. Broader findings and caveats from the paper: A weaker excess of twin sharing was found in beta out-of-frame sequences because the signal-to-noise ratio was lowered by fewer shared sequences. Because the same donors could not be followed over many years, conclusions were based on cross-sectional statistical analysis. Abundant cord blood beta clonotypes carried fewer insertions; young adult naive repertoires showed a weaker similar trend, while memory repertoires showed none. Compared with coincidental sharing between unrelated individuals, an excess of low generation-probability sequences was observed among out-of-frame TCR alpha sequences shared between twins. Recombination models systematically underestimated out-of-frame TCR alpha sharing in monozygotic twins but agreed with sharing between unrelated individuals. Invariant T cells such as MAIT and iNKT could partly confound zero-insertion analyses, although diverse VJ usage argued against such confounding for most clonotypes.

The CDR3 starts with the cysteine, ends with the phenylalanine, and has 13 residues. Solely the CDR3 DNA is kept, with 39 bases framed from the first base. CDR1 and CDR2, looked up from the germline V gene, are ENHRY and SYGVKD. V was cut back by 4 bases and J by 1 base, leaving a gap of 7 bases between them. Receptors were amplified or captured by 5' RACE. Sequencing relied on an Illumina HiSeq 2000. A universal primer binding site was introduced by template switching, and a unique molecular identifier was present in the final cDNA, enabling accurate counting of TCR cDNA molecules. First-strand cDNA for TCR alpha and beta chains was synthesized from specific primers in the conserved constant-segment region. To control for contamination, each cDNA library was double barcoded with a SMART-Mk sample barcode plus Illumina barcodes. TruSeq adapter sequences, together with Illumina sample barcodes, were added in two successive PCR steps. The Illumina HiSeq platform was used with custom primers to sequence TCR alpha and beta cDNA libraries. The published analysis was carried out like this. Unique molecular identifiers were extracted from raw reads with MiGEC, and CDR3 positions were determined with MiXCR. For each individual, recombination models were inferred using an EM algorithm with the repgenHMM and IGoR tools. Shared clonotype analysis was performed with the tcR package in R, normalizing sharing by the product of cloneset sizes. To study raw recombination without the effects of thymic and clonal selection, out-of-frame nonproductive sequences were analyzed. In-frame beta chains were kept once TCRdb had trimmed the public reads at Q25 with fastp and called clones with MiXCR. CDR3 protein sequences are deduplicated, and each keeps its most common genes and DNA. The V and J calls reflect TCRdb's pipeline rather than the authors' work. The sample table records some 1,600,000 distinct CDR3 sequences; more than 30% of these occur just once. The ten most abundant clones make up 0.25% to 0.3% of the sample.

In the case of this clonotype: There is no known antigen for this receptor. No base-level quality is on record; no much larger clone is a single base apart.

All donors were healthy Caucasians. The TCR was taken from a newborn girl in good health. Source material: cord blood. The V gene is TRBV10-3 and the J gene is TRBJ1-1; a confident D gene designation cannot be given. DNA sequence: TGTGCCATCAGTGGGGTGGGGAACACTGAAGCTTTCTTT. This translates into CAISGVGNTEAFF.